These 20 T cell receptor beta chains share one sample of origin, sequenced in a study of T cell responses to AZD1222 COVID-19 vaccine. The protocol was immunoSEQ multiplex PCR, while the TCRdb copy is restricted to in-frame clones and leaves out a portion. Found here are roughly 120,000 clones, roughly 88% of them singletons; the top ten hold roughly 4.3%. The input for sequencing was peripheral blood, taken on day 0 of MenACWY control vaccination. Every receptor here comes from an adult in good health.

The chain carries TRBV12-3 or TRBV12-4 and TRBJ1-2, with no clear D. V lost 6 bases, J lost 0 bases, and 8 bases lay in between. The CDR3 length is 13 residues. The CDR3 bases are TGTGCCAGCAGGCAGATAGCTAACTATGGCTACACCTTC. Encoded protein: CASRQIANYGYTF.

The V call is TRBV28, the J call TRBJ1-5; 7 nucleotides match TRBD1. CDR1 MDHEN and CDR2 SYDVKM come from the germline V gene. With 7 bases clipped from V and 0 bases from J, the junction kept 15 bases outside the gene matches. This CDR3 contains 18 residues. CDR3: CASTLRQLGGYSNQPQHF. CDR3 in DNA: TGTGCCAGCACTCTTCGGCAGTTAGGGGGCTATAGCAATCAGCCCCAGCATTTT.

The V and J genes are TRBV6-2 or TRBV6-3 and TRBJ2-3; D is unresolved. This CDR3 region has 13 residues. Trimming removed 5 bases from V and 1 base from J, with 7 bases in between. Looked up from germline, CDR1 is MNHEY and CDR2 is SVGEGT. CDR3 amino acids: CASSVGGTDTQYF. The CDR3 DNA reads TGTGCCAGCAGTGTGGGTGGCACAGATACGCAGTATTTT.

CDR3 DNA: TGTGCCAGCAGCTTACTCCAGACTAGCGGGGGTAAGGGAGATACGCAGTATTTT. It encodes CASSLLQTSGGKGDTQYF. The chain couples TRBV7-3 to TRBJ2-3; 12 positions match TRBD2. The germline V gene has CDR1 SGHTA and CDR2 FQGTGA. V lost 2 bases to trimming and J lost 5 bases; unmatched junction nucleotides: 11. The CDR3 length is 18 residues.

J is TRBJ2-1 and V is TRBV28; D perhaps matches TRBD1 (5 bases). Germline V lookup: CDR1 MDHEN, CDR2 SYDVKM. The CDR3 is made up of 16 amino acids. V gave up 2 bases and J gave up 0 bases, with 11 bases separating them. The CDR3 coding sequence is TGTGCCAGCAGTTTACCTGACAGACGCTCCTACAATGAGCAGTTCTTC. Residues: CASSLPDRRSYNEQFF.

V usage is TRBV2 and J usage is TRBJ1-6; TRBD1 matches 10 bases. Germline CDR1 SNHLY, CDR2 FYNNEI. The CDR3 sequence is 14 residues long. V lost 5 bases to trimming and J lost 7 bases; unmatched junction nucleotides: 2. CDR3 loop: CASSQDRGNSPLHF. DNA of the CDR3: TGTGCCAGCAGTCAGGACAGGGGGAATTCACCCCTCCACTTT.

V gene TRBV5-4 combines with J gene TRBJ2-3, with 15 bases identical to TRBD2. CDR1 is SGHNT, CDR2 YYREEE, per germline (reference sequence). Germline trimming cut 4 bases from V and 3 bases from J; bases unmatched to any gene: 3. The CDR3 length is 16 residues. CDR3 nucleotide sequence: TGTGCCAGCAGCCCCGGGACTAGCGGGGGGACAGATACGCAGTATTTT. Amino acids: CASSPGTSGGTDTQYF.

This chain uses TRBV3-1 (or the pseudogene TRBV3-2) with TRBJ2-2; 10 bases align to TRBD1. CDR3 length: 18 amino acids. J lost 0 bases, V lost 4 bases, and 8 bases had no gene match. Germline V CDR1 and CDR2: LGHDT, YNNKEL (reference sequence). This CDR3 is CASSPGQGYAANTGELFF. DNA of the CDR3: TGTGCCAGCAGCCCGGGACAGGGGTACGCGGCGAACACCGGGGAGCTGTTTTTT.

The rearrangement joins TRBV24-1 to TRBJ2-1, with unresolved D. V was clipped by 4 bases and J by 6 bases, with 3 bases between them. The CDR3 is 11 amino acids. Germline loops: CDR1 KGHDR, CDR2 SFDVKD. CDR3 coding DNA: TGTGCCACCAGTGACATCAATGAGCAGTTCTTC. Protein product: CATSDINEQFF.

The genes are TRBV7-8 and TRBJ2-7, with D unresolved. This CDR3 has 14 amino acids. Germline values: CDR1 SGHVS, CDR2 FQNEAQ. V dropped 1 base and J dropped 2 bases, with 9 bases sitting between them. The CDR3 loop is CASSLGSRAYEQYF. In DNA, the CDR3 is TGTGCCAGCAGCTTAGGTTCCAGAGCCTACGAGCAGTACTTC. Using reference TRBV7-8 and TRBJ2-7 for the parts outside the CDR3, the full variable domain is GAGVSQSPRYKVAKRGQDVALRCDPISGHVSLFWYQQALGQGPEFLTYFQNEAQLDKSGLPSDRFFAERPEGSVSTLKIQRTQQEDSAVYLCASSLGSRAYEQYFGPGTRLTVT.

The chain couples TRBV28 to TRBJ2-1; 7 bases align to TRBD2. The junction had 16 bases not matched to a gene; V was cut back by 3 bases and J by 8 bases. This CDR3 is built from 17 residues. The germline CDR1 and CDR2 sequences are MDHEN and SYDVKM. The DNA of the CDR3 is TGTGCCAGCAGTTTGTCCCGACTAGCCCGGGCGTTTGATGAGCAGTTCTTC. It is translated as CASSLSRLARAFDEQFF.

This sequence joins TRBV28 and TRBJ2-7, with D maybe TRBD1 (5 bases). Germline V lookup: CDR1 MDHEN, CDR2 SYDVKM. CDR3 length: 13 residues. V was clipped by 6 bases and J by 2 bases, with 11 bases between them. CDR3 sequence reads: CASSTGATYEQYF. The CDR3 bases are TGTGCCAGCAGCACAGGAGCCACCTACGAGCAGTACTTC. The full variable domain, completed using reference TRBV28 and TRBJ2-7, is DVKVTQSSRYLVKRTGEKVFLECVQDMDHENMFWYRQDPGLGLRLIYFSYDVKMKEKGDIPEGYSVSREKKERFSLILESASTNQTSMYLCASSTGATYEQYFGPGTRLTVT.

DNA of the CDR3: TGTGCCAGCAGTTCCGAAGGGGAAAAACTGTTTTTT. This codes for CASSSEGEKLFF. The chain couples TRBV6-5 to TRBJ1-4; D gene ambiguous. Germline-derived CDR1 and CDR2 are MNHEY and SVGAGI. The CDR3 is 12 amino acids. The V end was cut by 4 bases, the J end by 8 bases, with 8 bases between.

The rearrangement joins TRBV25-1 to TRBJ1-4; D uncertain. Germline CDR1 is MGHDK and CDR2 is SYGVNS. V was clipped by 1 base and J by 5 bases, with 5 bases between them. The CDR3 is 13 residues long. CDR3 protein: CASSESGNEKLFF. DNA of the CDR3: TGTGCCAGCAGTGAATCGGGAAATGAAAAACTGTTTTTT.

Only one count was recorded for this clone. The rearrangement joins TRBV7-2 to TRBJ2-2; D could derive from TRBD1 or TRBD2 (5 bases each). The CDR3 is made up of 15 amino acids. Looked up from germline, CDR1 is SGHTA and CDR2 is FQGNSA. Trimming removed 1 base at V and 4 bases at J, with 10 bases between. The CDR3, as DNA: TGTGCCAGCAGCTTAGATGGGACCGCCACCGGGGAGCTGTTTTTT. Its protein product is CASSLDGTATGELFF.

The chain employs TRBV6-6 and TRBJ1-6; D remains ambiguous. The germline V gene has CDR1 MNHNY and CDR2 SVGAGI (reference sequence). CDR3 size: 15 residues. V was cut by 6 bases and J by 0 bases, with 9 bases left in between. The CDR3 sequence: CASRGAPSYNSPLHF. The CDR3 region has the DNA TGTGCCAGCAGGGGTGCCCCCTCCTATAATTCACCCCTCCACTTT.

The chain couples TRBV7-2 to TRBJ2-4; TRBD1 is a possible D gene (6 bases). This CDR3 is 17 amino acids long. V lost 5 bases to trimming and J lost 3 bases, with 20 bases between them. Germline V CDR1 and CDR2: SGHTA, FQGNSA. The CDR3 sequence: CASSPRGGPGGKNIQYF. CDR3 in DNA: TGTGCCAGCAGCCCGAGAGGGGGACCCGGAGGCAAAAACATTCAGTACTTC.

The gene calls are TRBV28 and TRBJ1-2; D uncertain. The V and J ends lost 4 bases and 4 bases respectively, with 16 bases between them. The CDR3 has 15 residues. Germline V gene sequence: CDR1 MDHEN, CDR2 SYDVKM. DNA for the CDR3: TGTGCCAGCAGTTCGCCGGGGAAGGCAGGCTATGGCTACACCTTC. Protein: CASSSPGKAGYGYTF.

The rearrangement uses TRBV4-1 and TRBJ2-1; 7 bases are a match to TRBD2. The germline gives CDR1 MGHRA, CDR2 YSYEKL. J gave up 2 bases and V 1 base, and 11 bases lay outside the gene matches. This CDR3 is 18 amino acids long. The CDR3 region is CASSQVAAGRPPYNEQFF. In DNA form, the CDR3 reads TGCGCCAGCAGCCAAGTGGCAGCGGGGCGACCTCCCTACAATGAGCAGTTCTTC.

This clone has a handful of counts. The CDR3 is CASSPGGYNSPLHF. For the CDR3, the DNA is TGCGCCAGCAGCCCTGGGGGTTATAATTCACCCCTCCACTTT. This chain links TRBV5-1 with TRBJ1-6; TRBD1 is a possible D gene (5 bases). Trimming left V 4 bases short and J 4 bases short, with 9 bases between. The CDR3 covers 14 residues. Germline CDR1 is SGHRS and CDR2 is YFSETQ.